The rows below give T cell receptor beta chains drawn from one sample of a study of blood T cell repertoires in COVID-19. TCRdb keeps only in-frame clones here, not all; method: immunoSEQ multiplex PCR. The sample has 75,000 to 100,000 clones, approximately 88% seen once. The specimen was peripheral blood. These receptors were obtained from a man between 60 and 75 years old with acute or convalescent COVID-19. Both conserved end residues are part of each CDR3. A D gene is named only where the DNA matches it firmly. A row's size may be missing; if present it is once, few, many or a size class.

j_call v_call cdr3_length clone_size d_call cdr3_nt cdr3_aa
TRBJ2-5 TRBV7-9 12 NA NA TGTGCCAGCAGCTTCGGGGAAGAGACCCAGTACTTC CASSFGEETQYF
TRBJ1-1 TRBV6-4 13 NA NA TGTGCCAGCAGTGACTCACCCGGGGTTGAAGCTTTCTTT CASSDSPGVEAFF
TRBJ2-1 TRBV7-3 16 NA NA TGTGCCAGCAGCCCTTTACCCGGTCCTCCCTACAATGAGCAGTTCTTC CASSPLPGPPYNEQFF
TRBJ2-7 TRBV6-9 15 NA NA TGTGCCAGCAGACGGGACACATCAAATCCAACCGAGCAGTACTTC CASRRDTSNPTEQYF
TRBJ2-7 TRBV4-1 14 NA TRBD2 TGCGCCAGCAGCTTTAGCGGGGGACGATACGAGCAGTACTTC CASSFSGGRYEQYF
TRBJ1-2 TRBV14 17 once TRBD1 TGTGCCAGCAGCCCTCTACAACTGCCGGGACAGGGTAATGGCTACACCTTC CASSPLQLPGQGNGYTF
TRBJ1-2 TRBV29-1 14 once NA TGCAGCGTTGAAACTGCGGGAGTGAACTATGGCTACACCTTC CSVETAGVNYGYTF
TRBJ1-1 TRBV2 13 NA NA TGTGCCAGCAGTCCCACAGTGGACACTGAAGCTTTCTTT CASSPTVDTEAFF
TRBJ1-4 TRBV10-1 15 NA TRBD1 TGCGCCAGCAGTGAGTCAAGGACAGGGGTTGAAAAACTGTTTTTT CASSESRTGVEKLFF
TRBJ2-5 TRBV29-1 14 NA TRBD2 TGCAGCGTTCAGACTAGCGGCAGGGGAGAGACCCAGTACTTC CSVQTSGRGETQYF
TRBJ2-7 TRBV27 12 NA TRBD1 TGTGCCACCGGGACAGGGGGGTGGGCGCAGTACTTC CATGTGGWAQYF
TRBJ2-2 TRBV7-9 17 NA TRBD1 TGTGCCAGCACCCAAGGTCACTACGGACAGGGACCCGGGGAGCTGTTTTTT CASTQGHYGQGPGELFF
TRBJ2-7 TRBV5-1 14 NA TRBD1 TGCGCCAGCAGCCAGACCGGGACAGGGGACGAGCAGTACTTC CASSQTGTGDEQYF
TRBJ1-5 TRBV19 17 once NA TGTGCCAGTAGTCCCCGTGGGGGGTCGTATAGCAATCAGCCCCAGCATTTT CASSPRGGSYSNQPQHF
TRBJ1-1 TRBV4-1 16 NA TRBD1 TGCGCCAGCAGCCAAGTGGCCACAGGGGCGAGGCCCGAAGCTTTCTTT CASSQVATGARPEAFF
TRBJ2-7 TRBV3-1/TRBV3-2 16 NA NA TGTGCCAGCAGCCAAGAAGGGGTCACCCTGATCCACGAGCAGTACTTC CASSQEGVTLIHEQYF